The 32 T cell receptor beta chains below were found in one sample sequenced in a study of T cell clonality in common variable immunodeficiency. Study-wide results and limits: Common variable immunodeficiency TCR beta sequences reportedly had fewer deletions and N-nucleotide insertions.

TCRdb's copy holds only in-frame clones and misses some; the assay was immunoSEQ multiplex PCR. The sample yields 30,000 or so clones, without any singletons. Their antigen targets remain unknown. The sequencing input was peripheral blood mononuclear cells. The receptors stem from a human donor with common variable immunodeficiency.

In this sample, this clone turned up a few times. From the germline J gene comes the end of the CDR3, since the read stops 3 residues before it. The chain carries TRBV30 and TRBJ2-7, with 9 bases matching TRBD1. Germline V gene sequence: CDR1 GTSNPN, CDR2 SVGIG (reference sequence). This CDR3 spans 14 amino acids. The ends lost 2 bases at V and 3 bases at J; junction bases unmatched: 5. The covered CDR3 bases are TGTGCCTGGAGTCGACAGGGGGATGTCTACGAG. It translates to CAWSRQGDVYE. The whole CDR3 protein reads CAWSRQGDVYEQYF. The full variable domain, with the rest looked up from reference TRBV30 and TRBJ2-7, is SQTIHQWPATLVQPVGSPLSLECTVEGTSNPNLYWYRQAAGRGLQLLFYSVGIGQISSEVPQNLSASRPQDRQFILSSKKLLLSDSGFYLCAWSRQGDVYEQYFGPGTRLTVT.

The table lists this clone with a few counts. Coverage ceases 3 residues before the CDR3 finishes, and the germline J gene fills in the end. This rearrangement joins TRBV7-9 to TRBJ1-5, with D maybe TRBD1 (6 bases). Deletions cut 5 bases from V and 3 bases from J, with 11 bases between. The V gene's germline CDR1 is SEHNR and CDR2 FQNEAQ (reference sequence). This CDR3 is built from 14 residues. This CDR3 is CASSRDTINQPQHF. CDR3 bases read: TGTGCCAGCAGCCGGGACACTATCAATCAGCCC.

This clone was seen many times. The CDR3 end is not reached by the read, which stops 3 residues before it; the germline J gene fills it in. The chain is built from TRBV5-1 and TRBJ2-1; TRBD2 agrees at 10 bases. From germline, CDR1 is SGHRS and CDR2 YFSETQ. Trimming at V came to 1 base and at J to 2 bases, leaving 0 bases not matched to a gene. The CDR3 runs 15 residues. The CDR3 protein is CASSLLAGAYNEQFF. The sequenced CDR3 bases are TGCGCCAGCAGCTTGCTAGCGGGGGCCTACAATGAG.

Only a few counts were recorded for this clone. The missing CDR3 end, 3 residues past where the read stops, is filled in from the germline J gene. This sequence joins TRBV19 and TRBJ2-1; 12 bases match TRBD2. CDR1 is LNHDA and CDR2 is SQIVND in the germline V gene (reference sequence). CDR3 length: 16 amino acids. The V gene end was trimmed by 2 bases and the J gene end by 5 bases; junction bases not matched to a gene: 4. The covered CDR3 bases are TGTGCCAGTAGTATACCCAGACTAGCGGGGGACAATGAG. As protein: CASSIPRLAGDNE. The whole CDR3 sequence reads CASSIPRLAGDNEQFF.

In this sample, this clone turned up a few times. The CDR3 end lies 3 residues beyond the end of the read and is filled in from the germline J gene. This chain connects TRBV7-6 to TRBJ2-7; TRBD1 aligns across 7 bases. The CDR3 consists of 15 residues. J was trimmed by 2 bases and V by 5 bases; bases with no gene match: 9. The V gene's germline CDR1 is SGHVS and CDR2 FNYEAQ. CDR3 DNA (partial): TGTGCCAGCAGCGGCCACCGGGACAGAGCCTACGAG. Translated, it gives CASSGHRDRAYE. The entire CDR3 is CASSGHRDRAYEQYF.

At least ten counts were recorded for this clone. The CDR3 goes on 3 residues after the read ends, and that part is filled in from the germline J gene. The V gene is TRBV5-1, the J gene TRBJ2-7; D is unclear. Germline V lookup: CDR1 SGHRS, CDR2 YFSETQ. The V and J ends lost 0 bases and 3 bases respectively, with 7 bases between them. The length of the CDR3 is 13 residues. The DNA read from the CDR3 is TGCGCCAGCAGCTTGGAGGGCTTCTACGAG. Translated, it gives CASSLEGFYE. The entire CDR3 protein reads CASSLEGFYEQYF. The full variable domain, with the rest looked up from reference TRBV5-1 and TRBJ2-7, is KAGVTQTPRYLIKTRGQQVTLSCSPISGHRSVSWYQQTPGQGLQFLFEYFSETQRNKGNFPGRFSGRQFSNSRSEMNVSTLELGDSALYLCASSLEGFYEQYFGPGTRLTVT.

Concerning this clone itself: Sequencing ends 3 residues short of the CDR3 end; the germline J gene provides the rest. The V call is TRBV5-1, the J call TRBJ2-5; no clear D gene. Germline V gene data show CDR1 as SGHRS and CDR2 as YFSETQ. The CDR3 has 12 amino acids. Trimming cost V 0 bases and J 5 bases, with 5 bases left between them. CDR3 amino acids: CASSLEGETQYF. Partial CDR3 DNA: TGCGCCAGCAGCTTGGAGGGCGAGACC.

Turning to this clone: The read comes to an end 3 residues before the CDR3 does, leaving the germline J gene to fill in the end. V gene TRBV19 combines with J gene TRBJ1-2; D possibly corresponds to TRBD1 (6 bases). V was shortened by 6 bases and J by 0 bases, with 17 bases between the two germline ends. CDR3 length equals 16 residues. From germline, CDR1 is LNHDA and CDR2 SQIVND (reference sequence). The CDR3 sequence: CASSTVGQRSNYGYTF. CDR3 DNA, as far as it was read: TGTGCCAGTAGCACCGTAGGACAGCGCTCTAACTATGGC. Together with reference TRBV19 and TRBJ1-2, the CDR3 gives the full variable domain: DGGITQSPKYLFRKEGQNVTLSCEQNLNHDAMYWYRQDPGQGLRLIYYSQIVNDFQKGDIAEGYSVSREKKESFPLTVTSAQKNPTAFYLCASSTVGQRSNYGYTFGSGTRLTVV.

This clone was found many times. The missing CDR3 end, 3 residues past where the read stops, is filled in from the germline J gene. The V and J genes are TRBV7-8 and TRBJ2-1; 10 nucleotides line up with TRBD1. V gave up 4 bases and J gave up 0 bases; unmatched junction bases: 3. This CDR3 region has 16 residues. Germline CDR1 reads SGHVS; CDR2 reads FQNEAQ. The part of the CDR3 DNA that was read is TGTGCCAGCAGCTCGTGGACAGGGGGCTCCTACAATGAG. Protein sequence: CASSSWTGGSYNE. The whole CDR3 sequence is CASSSWTGGSYNEQFF.

This clone was seen at least ten times. The CDR3 end is not reached by the read, which stops 3 residues before it; the germline J gene fills it in. The rearrangement uses TRBV7-2 and TRBJ1-2; 8 bases match TRBD1. The length of the CDR3 is 14 residues. Germline loops: CDR1 SGHTA, CDR2 FQGNSA. J was trimmed by 4 bases and V by 5 bases; bases with no gene match: 6. The CDR3 protein is CASSPGQGGYGYTF. The CDR3 bases that were read are TGTGCCAGCAGCCCTGGACAGGGAGGCTATGGC.

Concerning this clone: The observed sequence ends 3 residues before the CDR3 terminus, with the missing tail filled in from the germline J gene. J is TRBJ2-3 and V is TRBV7-3; 10 bases fit TRBD1. Germline CDR1 and CDR2: SGHTA and FQGTGA. V trimming: 5 bases; J trimming: 3 bases; junction bases outside the gene matches: 11. The CDR3 is made up of 17 amino acids. CDR3 amino acids: CASSPYTRTGGTDTQYF. The CDR3 bases that were read are TGTGCCAGCAGCCCCTACACCCGGACAGGGGGGACAGATACG.

This clone came up a few times. The CDR3 is cut off 3 residues early in the read; its end comes from the germline J gene. V usage is TRBV30 and J usage is TRBJ2-5; D not certain. Germline V gene lookup returns CDR1 GTSNPN and CDR2 SVGIG (reference sequence). CDR3 length: 13 amino acids. V was trimmed by 1 base and J by 4 bases, leaving 10 bases between them. The CDR3 bases that were read are TGTGCCTGGAGTGACGAGGTCCCAGAGACC. Translated: CAWSDEVPET. In full, the CDR3 is CAWSDEVPETQYF.

This clone was observed many times. Read sequence stops 3 residues before the CDR3 end, and the germline J gene provides the missing end. The rearrangement links TRBV28 to TRBJ2-1; TRBD2 agrees at 8 bases. Per the germline V gene, CDR1 is MDHEN and CDR2 is SYDVKM. CDR3 length equals 16 residues. With V trimmed by 3 bases and J by 0 bases, 4 bases remained unmatched. The CDR3 here is CASSFQRGSSYNEQFF. CDR3 bases read: TGTGCCAGCAGTTTCCAGCGGGGGAGCTCCTACAATGAG. The full variable domain, with the rest looked up from reference TRBV28 and TRBJ2-1, is DVKVTQSSRYLVKRTGEKVFLECVQDMDHENMFWYRQDPGLGLRLIYFSYDVKMKEKGDIPEGYSVSREKKERFSLILESASTNQTSMYLCASSFQRGSSYNEQFFGPGTRLTVL.

As regards this clone: The read comes to an end 3 residues before the CDR3 does, leaving the germline J gene to fill in the end. The rearrangement links TRBV30 to TRBJ1-2; TRBD1 aligns across 7 bases. Germline V gene sequence: CDR1 GTSNPN, CDR2 SVGIG (reference sequence). V dropped 2 bases and J dropped 5; count of bases not matched to a gene: 5. This CDR3 region has 13 residues. Incomplete CDR3 DNA: TGTGCCTGGAGTAGGGACAGACCATATGGC. This sequence encodes CAWSRDRPYG. The full CDR3 reads CAWSRDRPYGYTF. Full variable domain (outside the CDR3, taken from reference TRBV30 and TRBJ1-2): SQTIHQWPATLVQPVGSPLSLECTVEGTSNPNLYWYRQAAGRGLQLLFYSVGIGQISSEVPQNLSASRPQDRQFILSSKKLLLSDSGFYLCAWSRDRPYGYTFGSGTRLTVV.

Notes on this clone: The read ends 3 residues early relative to the CDR3; the germline J gene fills the gap. The genes are TRBV5-1 and TRBJ1-2; D is uncertain. The CDR3 is made up of 15 amino acids. Trimming cost V 4 bases and J 0 bases, with 13 bases left between them. Germline CDR1 is SGHRS and CDR2 is YFSETQ. CDR3 DNA (partial): TGCGCCAGCAGCCCGTATACGGCGGCTAACTATGGC. Its translation is CASSPYTAANYG. The CDR3 in its entirety is CASSPYTAANYGYTF.

This clone was seen ten or more times. The CDR3 is cut off 3 residues early in the read; its end comes from the germline J gene. The chain combines TRBV19 with TRBJ1-2, with D maybe TRBD1 (6 bases). The CDR3 length is 13 residues. Between the trimmed V and J ends, which lost 3 bases and 4 bases, there was a span of 9 bases. The germline gives CDR1 LNHDA, CDR2 SQIVND (reference sequence). The sequenced CDR3 bases are TGTGCCAGTAGTATCGGCAGGGGCTATGGC. Residues: CASSIGRGYG. The entire CDR3 reads CASSIGRGYGYTF.

For this clone: Read data end 3 residues before the CDR3 end; the end is taken from the germline J gene. The chain employs TRBV20-1 and TRBJ2-5; TRBD2 matches 13 bases. The V segment lost 5 bases and the J segment 2 bases; nucleotides outside the gene matches: 5. The germline CDR1 and CDR2 sequences are DFQATT and SNEGSKA (reference sequence). The CDR3 contains 15 residues. CDR3 residues: CSAWGLAGSQETQYF. CDR3 DNA (partial): TGCAGTGCTTGGGGACTAGCGGGAAGTCAAGAGACC.

This clone has only a few counts. The CDR3 goes on 3 residues after the read ends, and that part is filled in from the germline J gene. The V call is TRBV7-2, the J call TRBJ2-7; the match to TRBD1 covers 7 bases. The J segment lost 6 bases and the V segment lost 1 base, leaving 9 bases of the junction unmatched. The V gene's germline CDR1 is SGHTA and CDR2 FQGNSA. There are 15 residues in the CDR3. Partial CDR3 DNA: TGTGCCAGCAGCTTAGTAGTGAGCGGACAGGCCGAG. Protein: CASSLVVSGQAE. The full CDR3 sequence reads CASSLVVSGQAEQYF.

With respect to this clone: The read ends 3 residues early relative to the CDR3; the germline J gene fills the gap. The rearrangement joins TRBV2 to TRBJ2-7; 7 nucleotides line up with TRBD2. The ends lost 10 bases at V and 4 bases at J; junction bases unmatched: 10. Germline V gene lookup returns CDR1 SNHLY and CDR2 FYNNEI. The CDR3 is 13 amino acids. The CDR3 reads CANNLLGGYEQYF. Partial CDR3 DNA: TGTGCCAATAATCTCCTCGGGGGGTACGAG.

This clone has at least ten counts. The sequenced part of the CDR3 DNA is TGTGCCAGCTCACCACCCCTCAGGGGGCGTTTGTACAATGAG. Protein product: CASSPPLRGRLYNE. The full CDR3 sequence reads CASSPPLRGRLYNEQFF. The chain combines TRBV18 with TRBJ2-1; TRBD1 matches 8 bases. The sequence runs out 3 residues before the end of the CDR3; the remainder is reconstructed from the germline J gene. Trimming took 0 bases from V and 4 from J; bases not matched to a gene: 8. This CDR3 comprises 17 residues. The germline V gene has CDR1 KGHSH and CDR2 LQKENI.

For this clone: With the read ending 3 residues before the CDR3 end, the germline J gene is used to fill in that end. The gene calls are TRBV30 and TRBJ2-3; 9 bases are a match to TRBD2. Trimming cost V 5 bases and J 3 bases; bases outside gene matches: 15. Germline-derived CDR1 and CDR2 are GTSNPN and SVGIG (reference sequence). The CDR3 spans 17 residues. This CDR3 is CAWEVGAGGLVTDTQYF. Incomplete CDR3 DNA: TGTGCCTGGGAGGTCGGTGCGGGGGGGCTAGTGACAGATACG. The variable domain in full, completed from reference TRBV30 and TRBJ2-3, reads SQTIHQWPATLVQPVGSPLSLECTVEGTSNPNLYWYRQAAGRGLQLLFYSVGIGQISSEVPQNLSASRPQDRQFILSSKKLLLSDSGFYLCAWEVGAGGLVTDTQYFGPGTRLTVL.

This clone was seen a handful of times. The CDR3 end is not reached by the read, which stops 3 residues before it; the germline J gene fills it in. The chain joins TRBV19 to TRBJ1-1, with D unclear. V was pared by 7 bases and J by 3 bases, with 15 bases between. CDR3 length: 14 residues. The germline V gene has CDR1 LNHDA and CDR2 SQIVND (reference sequence). The chain's CDR3 is CASTVGRFYTEAFF. The CDR3 DNA, read in part, is TGTGCCAGTACGGTGGGCAGGTTCTACACTGAA. The full variable domain, its missing parts supplied by reference TRBV19 and TRBJ1-1, is DGGITQSPKYLFRKEGQNVTLSCEQNLNHDAMYWYRQDPGQGLRLIYYSQIVNDFQKGDIAEGYSVSREKKESFPLTVTSAQKNPTAFYLCASTVGRFYTEAFFGQGTRLTVV.

The sample holds many counts of this clone. The read stops 3 residues short of the end of the CDR3; the missing end is completed from the germline J gene. The chain combines TRBV7-2 with TRBJ1-1; 7 bases are shared with TRBD1. Trimming at V came to 5 bases and at J to 3 bases, leaving 3 bases not matched to a gene. The CDR3 sequence is 13 residues long. Germline V gives CDR1 SGHTA, CDR2 FQGNSA. Incomplete CDR3 DNA: TGTGCCAGCAGCCGGGACAGCTACACTGAA. Translating it yields CASSRDSYTE. The whole CDR3 sequence reads CASSRDSYTEAFF.

This clone was counted between two and nine times. The read falls 3 residues short of the CDR3 end, and the missing part is taken from the germline J gene. This rearrangement joins TRBV7-6 to TRBJ1-2; TRBD1 matches 9 bases. The V gene end was trimmed by 5 bases and the J gene end by 4 bases; junction bases not matched to a gene: 8. Germline V gene lookup returns CDR1 SGHVS and CDR2 FNYEAQ. CDR3 length: 15 residues. The CDR3 DNA, read in part, is TGTGCCAGCAGCCAAACCGGGACAGGGCTCTATGGC. It is translated as CASSQTGTGLYG. The full CDR3 sequence reads CASSQTGTGLYGYTF.

This clone was counted only a few times. The observed sequence ends 3 residues before the CDR3 terminus, with the missing tail filled in from the germline J gene. The rearrangement joins TRBV7-9 to TRBJ2-1; TRBD1 matches 7 bases. The CDR3 is made up of 14 amino acids. From germline, CDR1 is SEHNR and CDR2 FQNEAQ (reference sequence). With 2 bases clipped from V and 5 bases from J, the junction kept 3 bases outside the gene matches. Incomplete CDR3 DNA: TGTGCCAGCAGCTTACAGGGGGTGAACAATGAG. Translating it yields CASSLQGVNNE. Given in full, the CDR3 is CASSLQGVNNEQFF.

This clone has only a few counts. The CDR3 DNA, read in part, is TGTGCCAGCAGCTTAGAGCCGGGGTACGAG. It specifies CASSLEPGYE. The CDR3 as a whole reads CASSLEPGYELFF. The chain recombines TRBV11-3 with TRBJ2-2; a weak D match, TRBD2 (5 bases). Read data end 3 residues before the CDR3 end; the end is taken from the germline J gene. The CDR3 consists of 13 residues. Per the germline V gene, CDR1 is SGHNT and CDR2 is YENEEA.

This clone appeared a few times. The read halts 3 residues ahead of the CDR3 end, with the missing end drawn from the germline J gene. V and J are TRBV30 and TRBJ1-4; D remains ambiguous. In germline, CDR1 is GTSNPN, CDR2 SVGIG (reference sequence). This CDR3 spans 13 amino acids. With 2 bases removed from V and 6 bases from J, the gap between germline ends came to 10 bases. The part of the CDR3 DNA that was read is TGTGCCTGGAGTAGTGTACTGTATGAAAAA. Translating gives CAWSSVLYEK. The whole CDR3 region reads CAWSSVLYEKLFF.

Notes on this clone: The read ends 3 residues before the CDR3 terminus; that terminus is restored from the germline J gene. This chain joins TRBV7-9 and TRBJ2-2, with a possible D match to TRBD2 (5 bases). This CDR3 has 15 residues. Looked up from germline, CDR1 is SEHNR and CDR2 is FQNEAQ (reference sequence). V lost 1 base and J lost 6, with 12 bases in between. The part of the CDR3 DNA that was read is TGTGCCAGCAGCTTAGTTGGTCCGAGGGCCGGGGAG. This translates into CASSLVGPRAGE. The full-length CDR3 reads as CASSLVGPRAGELFF.

This clone was picked up many times. The read ends 3 residues shy of where the CDR3 ends; the end is completed using the germline J gene. The chain combines TRBV10-3 with TRBJ1-2, with 11 bases that match TRBD1. From germline, CDR1 is ENHRY and CDR2 SYGVKD. This CDR3 spans 15 amino acids. Unmatched junction bases numbered 2, after V lost 3 bases and J lost 2 bases. CDR3 residues: CAISEGTGGNYGYTF. The part of the CDR3 DNA that was read is TGTGCCATCAGTGAAGGGACAGGGGGGAACTATGGC.

In the case of this clone: The read comes to an end 3 residues before the CDR3 does, leaving the germline J gene to fill in the end. The V and J genes are TRBV2 and TRBJ1-4; maybe TRBD1 (6 bases). V was trimmed by 7 bases and J by 3 bases, leaving 15 bases between them. The CDR3 is made up of 15 amino acids. From germline, CDR1 is SNHLY and CDR2 FYNNEI. Partial CDR3 DNA: TGTGCCAGCAAACGGGCGGGGGCTGCTAATGAAAAA. This encodes CASKRAGAANEK. The CDR3 in its entirety is CASKRAGAANEKLFF.

This clone was detected many times. The covered CDR3 bases are TGTGCCAGCACCAGACAGGCAATCTCTGGGGCCAACGTC. Its protein is CASTRQAISGANV. The CDR3, in full, reads CASTRQAISGANVLTF. V usage is TRBV6-2 or TRBV6-3 and J usage is TRBJ2-6, with D possibly being TRBD1 (6 bases). The read comes to an end 3 residues before the CDR3 does, leaving the germline J gene to fill in the end. Trimming removed 7 bases at V and 0 bases at J, with 13 bases between. The CDR3 is 16 residues long. Germline CDR1 and CDR2: MNHEY and SVGEGT.

This clone was found a few times. The read gets to within 3 residues of the CDR3 end, and the germline J gene fills in the rest. J is TRBJ2-6 and V is TRBV2; D perhaps matches TRBD1 (5 bases). Trimming left V 1 base short and J 4 bases short, with 11 bases between. CDR1 is SNHLY and CDR2 is FYNNEI in the germline V gene. CDR3 length: 16 amino acids. The part of the CDR3 DNA that was read is TGTGCCAGCAGTGAAGAGAACAGGCGAGGGGCCAACGTC. It translates to CASSEENRRGANV. In full, the CDR3 is CASSEENRRGANVLTF.